Below are 30 T cell receptor beta chains sequenced from a single sample in a study of blood T cell repertoires in COVID-19. Using immunoSEQ multiplex PCR, the repertoire was profiled, and TCRdb retains in-frame clones only, with some absent. The sample carries around 300,000 clones, about 89% recorded once. Input material: peripheral blood. Receptor source: a woman aged 40 to 49 who had recovered from COVID-19.

This chain links TRBV3-1 (or the pseudogene TRBV3-2) with TRBJ2-7, with 11 bases identical to TRBD2. From germline, CDR1 is LGHDT and CDR2 YNNKEL (reference sequence). The CDR3 is 14 residues long. V dropped 3 bases and J dropped 6; count of bases not matched to a gene: 4. As DNA, the CDR3 is TGTGCCAGCAGCCACCTAGCGGGAGGCAGCGAGCAGTACTTC. Translated, it gives CASSHLAGGSEQYF.

DNA for the CDR3: TGTGCCGTAGGGGACAGCTCCTATAATTCACCCCTCCACTTT. This codes for CAVGDSSYNSPLHF. The chain carries TRBV27 and TRBJ1-6; 7 positions agree with TRBD1. Germline lookup yields CDR1 MNHEY and CDR2 SMNVEV (reference sequence). The junction had 4 bases not matched to a gene; V was cut back by 11 bases and J by 0 bases. There are 14 residues in the CDR3.

This clone was seen more than once but under ten times. This chain joins TRBV3-1 (or the pseudogene TRBV3-2) and TRBJ2-7; perhaps TRBD2 as D (6 bases). Germline V gene sequence: CDR1 LGHDT, CDR2 YNNKEL (reference sequence). Trimming took 0 bases from V and 3 from J, leaving 15 bases between them. This CDR3 contains 16 residues. Written as DNA, the CDR3 is TGTGCCAGCAGCCAAGAGGGGACTGGGAAGGGCTACGAGCAGTACTTC. Its translation: CASSQEGTGKGYEQYF.

The chain joins TRBV30 to TRBJ2-7; TRBD2 agrees at 9 bases. V shed 7 bases and J 2 bases; nucleotides not matched to a gene: 6. The CDR3 is 13 residues long. Germline CDR1 is GTSNPN and CDR2 is SVGIG (reference sequence). CDR3 residues: CASEREATYEQYF. The CDR3 DNA reads as TGTGCCTCGGAGCGGGAGGCCACCTACGAGCAGTACTTC.

The chain links TRBV7-2 to TRBJ2-7, with 11 bases fitting TRBD2. This CDR3 is built from 18 residues. Germline V gives CDR1 SGHTA, CDR2 FQGNSA. V was pared by 0 bases and J by 2 bases, with 9 bases of the junction left unmatched. CDR3 amino acids: CASSLALFTLAGAYEQYF. DNA for the CDR3: TGTGCCAGCAGCTTAGCGCTTTTCACACTAGCGGGAGCCTACGAGCAGTACTTC.

The V call is TRBV11-1, the J call TRBJ2-4, with 8 bases fitting TRBD1. Losses at the gene ends were 5 bases for V and 0 bases for J; bases not matched to a gene: 6. CDR1 SGHAT and CDR2 FQDESV come from the germline V gene (reference sequence). The CDR3 totals 16 residues. Here the CDR3 DNA reads TGTGCCAGCAGCCCGGGGACAGGTTTAGCCAAAAACATTCAGTACTTC. Residues: CASSPGTGLAKNIQYF.

The chain recombines TRBV6-5 with TRBJ2-3, with 10 bases aligning to TRBD2. The J segment lost 0 bases and the V segment lost 0 bases, leaving 0 bases of the junction unmatched. CDR3 length: 16 residues. Germline V gene data show CDR1 as MNHEY and CDR2 as SVGAGI. The CDR3 DNA sequence: TGTGCCAGCAGTTACTCGACTAGCGGGAGCACAGATACGCAGTATTTT. This gives the protein CASSYSTSGSTDTQYF.

The chain is built from TRBV4-2 and TRBJ2-2; D remains unclear. The V gene lost 2 bases and the J gene lost 6 bases, with 10 bases spanning the gap. Germline loops: CDR1 LGHNA, CDR2 YNFKEQ. The CDR3 is 14 residues long. CDR3 protein: CASSQPQSAGELFF. CDR3 DNA: TGTGCCAGCAGCCAACCCCAGTCCGCCGGGGAGCTGTTTTTT.

The rearrangement uses TRBV11-2 and TRBJ1-1; the D gene is possibly TRBD1 (5 bases). The length of the CDR3 is 14 residues. Per the germline V gene, CDR1 is SGHAT and CDR2 is FQNNGV. The V end lost 4 bases, the J end lost 4 bases, and 13 bases lay between the germline ends. The CDR3: CASSWGGVGTEAFF. The DNA of the CDR3 is TGTGCCAGCAGCTGGGGCGGAGTCGGCACTGAAGCTTTCTTT. The full variable domain, completed using reference TRBV11-2 and TRBJ1-1, is EAGVAQSPRYKIIEKRQSVAFWCNPISGHATLYWYQQILGQGPKLLIQFQNNGVVDDSQLPKDRFSAERLKGVDSTLKIQPAKLEDSAVYLCASSWGGVGTEAFFGQGTRLTVV.

This clone was recorded only once. The V call is TRBV19, the J call TRBJ1-1; 9 bases map to TRBD1. This CDR3 spans 15 amino acids. Germline CDR1 and CDR2: LNHDA and SQIVND (reference sequence). V was clipped by 10 bases and J by 1 base; unmatched bases: 10. CDR3 region: CATRRGTGSNTEAFF. CDR3 nucleotides: TGTGCCACCCGACGGGGGACAGGGTCGAACACTGAAGCTTTCTTT.

The sample holds a few counts of this clone. The chain couples TRBV2 to TRBJ1-1; tentatively, D is TRBD1 (6 bases). CDR3 length: 13 residues. Germline V gives CDR1 SNHLY, CDR2 FYNNEI. Trimming left V 1 base short and J 7 bases short, with 10 bases between. The CDR3 sequence is CASSEDGRGEAFF. CDR3 DNA sequence: TGTGCCAGCAGTGAAGACGGCAGGGGTGAAGCTTTCTTT.

The rearrangement uses TRBV7-9 and TRBJ2-3, with 7 bases lining up with TRBD1. Germline assignment: CDR1 SEHNR and CDR2 FQNEAQ (reference sequence). CDR3 length equals 16 residues. With 5 bases clipped from V and 3 bases from J, the junction kept 11 bases outside the gene matches. CDR3 loop: CASSRFRDSETDTQYF. The CDR3 coding sequence is TGTGCCAGCAGCCGGTTCCGGGACAGTGAGACAGATACGCAGTATTTT.

V is TRBV24-1 and J is TRBJ2-7; TRBD2 matches 12 bases. The CDR3 loop spans 16 amino acids. Unmatched junction bases numbered 1, after V lost 1 base and J lost 1 base. Germline CDR1 is KGHDR and CDR2 is SFDVKD. For the CDR3, the DNA is TGTGCCACCAGTGATTTCGGGACTAGCGGGTCCTACGAGCAGTACTTC. This gives the protein CATSDFGTSGSYEQYF.

This chain joins TRBV19 and TRBJ1-5; D is possibly TRBD1 (5 bases). From germline, CDR1 is LNHDA and CDR2 SQIVND (reference sequence). The CDR3 is 15 amino acids. With 5 bases removed from V and 0 bases from J, the gap between germline ends came to 11 bases. This CDR3 is CASSDRRVSNQPQHF. The CDR3 region has the DNA TGTGCCAGTAGTGACCGCAGGGTTAGCAATCAGCCCCAGCATTTT.

V usage is TRBV3-1 (or the pseudogene TRBV3-2) and J usage is TRBJ1-5, with D tentatively TRBD1 (6 bases). This CDR3 region has 13 residues. Deletions cut 4 bases from V and 7 bases from J, with 11 bases between. Looked up from germline, CDR1 is LGHDT and CDR2 is YNNKEL (reference sequence). DNA of the CDR3: TGTGCCAGCAGCCCAGGGGTGGCGCAGCCCCAGCATTTT. It specifies CASSPGVAQPQHF.

The chain has TRBV6-1 and TRBJ2-1, with D possibly being TRBD2 (5 bases). Per germline, CDR1 MNHNS and CDR2 SASEGT. The germline V and J ends were trimmed by 2 bases and 0 bases, with 8 bases remaining between them. CDR3 length: 15 residues. The CDR3 loop reads CASSEQADSYNEQFF. The CDR3 DNA is TGTGCCAGCAGTGAACAAGCGGACTCCTACAATGAGCAGTTCTTC.

The V and J genes are TRBV10-2 and TRBJ1-6, with 9 bases aligning to TRBD1. Germline V gene sequence: CDR1 WSHSY, CDR2 SAAADI. The junction had 3 bases not matched to a gene; V was cut back by 0 bases and J by 12 bases. The CDR3 spans 14 residues. CDR3 in DNA: TGCGCCAGCAGTGAGTCTGGGACAGGGCAACCCCTCCACTTT. It yields the protein CASSESGTGQPLHF.

Note on this clone: The sample contains more than one DNA sequence encoding this CDR3. The V gene is TRBV9, the J gene TRBJ2-5, with 7 bases fitting TRBD1. Per germline, CDR1 SGDLS and CDR2 YYNGEE. This CDR3 is built from 13 residues. V dropped 2 bases and J dropped 2; count of bases not matched to a gene: 0. This CDR3 reads CASSVGQQETQYF. CDR3 bases: TGTGCCAGCAGCGTGGGACAGCAAGAGACCCAGTACTTC.

The chain recombines TRBV7-9 with TRBJ1-5; 7 bases map to TRBD1. Germline assignment: CDR1 SEHNR and CDR2 FQNEAQ (reference sequence). The CDR3 is 13 residues long. J was trimmed by 1 base and V by 11 bases; bases with no gene match: 5. Here the CDR3 DNA reads TGTGCCGGAGCGACAGGGAGCAATCAGCCCCAGCATTTT. Its translation: CAGATGSNQPQHF.

In regard to this clone: Other DNA sequences in the same sample also yield this CDR3. This chain uses TRBV5-1 with TRBJ2-7; 9 nucleotides line up with TRBD2. CDR1 is SGHRS, CDR2 YFSETQ, per germline. Losses at the gene ends were 0 bases for V and 2 bases for J; bases not matched to a gene: 3. The CDR3 extends over 15 amino acids. The CDR3 reads CASSLEAGGPYEQYF. The CDR3 nucleotides read TGCGCCAGCAGCTTGGAGGCGGGAGGGCCCTACGAGCAGTACTTC.

The chain employs TRBV19 and TRBJ2-2; D is perhaps TRBD1 (6 bases). CDR3 length: 14 amino acids. In germline, CDR1 is LNHDA, CDR2 SQIVND (reference sequence). The V gene lost 7 bases and the J gene lost 5 bases, with 14 bases spanning the gap. In DNA form, the CDR3 reads TGTGCCAGTAACAGGGCGTTGGAAACCGGGGAGCTGTTTTTT. This codes for CASNRALETGELFF.

CDR3: CSVRTASYEQYF. The CDR3 DNA follows: TGCAGCGTTCGGACAGCGTCCTACGAGCAGTACTTC. This chain joins TRBV29-1 and TRBJ2-7; a weak D match, TRBD1 (6 bases). Trimming cost V 5 bases and J 1 base, with 9 bases left between them. This CDR3 contains 12 residues. Germline CDR1 reads SQVTM; CDR2 reads ANQGSEA.

The chain couples TRBV6-6 to TRBJ2-1; 10 bases are shared with TRBD1. The CDR3 sequence is 14 residues long. V trimming: 0 bases; J trimming: 8 bases; junction bases outside the gene matches: 1. CDR1 is MNHNY and CDR2 is SVGAGI in the germline V gene (reference sequence). The CDR3 region is CASSYSTGGDEQFF. DNA for the CDR3: TGTGCCAGCAGTTACTCGACAGGGGGCGATGAGCAGTTCTTC.

The chain carries TRBV28 and TRBJ2-2; 9 nucleotides match TRBD1. Losses at the gene ends were 7 bases for V and 5 bases for J; bases not matched to a gene: 5. This CDR3 has 14 residues. The germline CDR1 and CDR2 sequences are MDHEN and SYDVKM. This chain's CDR3 is CASIQGAETGELFF. The CDR3 coding sequence is TGTGCCAGCATACAGGGGGCAGAGACCGGGGAGCTGTTTTTT.

As for this clone: The sample has other DNA sequences that encode this CDR3 too. The chain joins TRBV7-9 to TRBJ2-7, with D uncertain. CDR3 length equals 12 residues. Trimming took off 5 bases at V and 1 base at J, with 6 bases between the two ends. The germline V gene has CDR1 SEHNR and CDR2 FQNEAQ (reference sequence). For the CDR3, the DNA is TGTGCCAGCAGCCCCGGGTCCTACGAGCAGTACTTC. Translating gives CASSPGSYEQYF.

The V gene is TRBV19, the J gene TRBJ1-1; 9 nucleotides agree with TRBD1. V shed 7 bases and J 7 bases; nucleotides not matched to a gene: 4. This CDR3 comprises 12 residues. Germline V gives CDR1 LNHDA, CDR2 SQIVND (reference sequence). The chain's CDR3 is CASTGQGSEAFF. DNA of the CDR3: TGTGCCAGTACTGGACAGGGGAGTGAAGCTTTCTTT.

The rearrangement uses TRBV11-2 and TRBJ2-3; maybe TRBD1 (6 bases). V lost 4 bases, J lost 2 bases, and 10 bases lay in between. Germline V CDR1 and CDR2: SGHAT, FQNNGV. The CDR3 sequence is 14 residues long. The CDR3: CASSWDITTDTQYF. CDR3 nucleotides: TGTGCCAGCAGCTGGGACATCACCACAGATACGCAGTATTTT.

This sequence joins TRBV11-3 and TRBJ2-1; no clear D gene. CDR3 length: 15 amino acids. Germline V gene data show CDR1 as SGHNT and CDR2 as YENEEA. Trimming took off 0 bases at V and 3 bases at J, with 9 bases between the two ends. The CDR3 is CASSLEAPIYNEQFF. In nucleotides, the CDR3 is TGTGCCAGCAGCTTAGAGGCCCCGATCTACAATGAGCAGTTCTTC.

Comments on this clone: At the DNA level, this CDR3 is encoded by other sequences in the same sample as well. The chain is built from TRBV2 and TRBJ2-2; a weak D match, TRBD2 (6 bases). Germline V CDR1 and CDR2: SNHLY, FYNNEI. Trimming left V 3 bases short and J 4 bases short, with 6 bases between. The CDR3 is made up of 13 amino acids. CDR3 in amino acids: CASSERGTGELFF. The CDR3 coding sequence is TGTGCCAGCAGTGAGCGGGGCACCGGGGAGCTGTTTTTT.

This clone showed up just once. The chain is built from TRBV7-9 and TRBJ1-2; 11 nucleotides agree with TRBD1. Germline V gives CDR1 SEHNR, CDR2 FQNEAQ (reference sequence). This CDR3 spans 16 amino acids. Trimming cost V 4 bases and J 2 bases; bases outside gene matches: 6. The CDR3 nucleotides are TGTGCCAGCAGCTCCACGGGACAGGGGGAAAACTATGGCTACACCTTC. As protein: CASSSTGQGENYGYTF.